Reported below is one TCR beta chain. Antigen unknown. Profiled with immunoSEQ multiplex PCR; TCRdb holds only in-frame clones, not every one. In the table there are around 39,000 clones, 76% of which are singletons. This specimen belongs to a study of PD-1 blockade in classical Hodgkin lymphoma. Every patient experienced relapse after autologous stem cell transplantation, and brentuximab vedotin exposure varied. The best responses consisted of complete response, partial response or progressive disease. Study-wide results and caveats: Complete responders showed a baseline diversity that resembled the diversity of newly diagnosed patients.

The sequenced sample was peripheral blood mononuclear cells (PBMCs), obtained before the second cycle of nivolumab. The TCR was taken from a human donor with classical Hodgkin lymphoma.

CDR3 protein: CASSLSPGQGWETQYF. CDR3 bases: TGTGCCAGCAGCTTAAGTCCGGGACAGGGGTGGGAGACCCAGTACTTC. The chain is built from TRBV11-2 and TRBJ2-5; 10 positions agree with TRBD1. Germline V gene data show CDR1 as SGHAT and CDR2 as FQNNGV. Germline trimming cut 2 bases from V and 5 bases from J; bases unmatched to any gene: 8. CDR3 length: 16 residues.